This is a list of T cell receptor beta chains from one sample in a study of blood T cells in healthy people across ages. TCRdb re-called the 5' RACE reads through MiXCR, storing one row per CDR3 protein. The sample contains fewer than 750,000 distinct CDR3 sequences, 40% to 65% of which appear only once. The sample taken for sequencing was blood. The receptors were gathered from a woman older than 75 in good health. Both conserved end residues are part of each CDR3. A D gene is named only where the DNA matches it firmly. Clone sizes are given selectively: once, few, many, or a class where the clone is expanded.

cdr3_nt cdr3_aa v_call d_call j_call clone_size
TGTGCCAGCAGCAAAGTCGCGGGCGGTAATGAAAAACTGTTTTTT CASSKVAGGNEKLFF TRBV7-6 - TRBJ1-4 once
TGTGCCAGCAGCACGGACACTAAAAACATTCAGTACTTC CASSTDTKNIQYF TRBV11-2 - TRBJ2-4 many
TGTGCCAGCAGGGAGAGCTCCTACAATGAGCAGTACTTC CASRESSYNEQYF TRBV6-1 - TRBJ2-7 -
TGTGCCAGCAGCCGGGTGAGTCACGCTTCGGATACGCAGTATTTT CASSRVSHASDTQYF TRBV3-1 - TRBJ2-3 many
TGCGCCAGCAGCCCGGACAGGTGGAAGGGTGGCTACACCTTC CASSPDRWKGGYTF TRBV5-1 TRBD1 TRBJ1-2 many
TGCGCCAGCAGCCAATCTAACAGCCTAAATCAGCCCCAGCATTTT CASSQSNSLNQPQHF TRBV4-1 - TRBJ1-5 -
TGTGCCAGCAGCTTAGCACTGGAGGGAAGCTATGGCTACACCTTC CASSLALEGSYGYTF TRBV7-9 - TRBJ1-2 -
TGTGCCAGCAGCCCAACGACAGATGGAAAACTGTTTTTT CASSPTTDGKLFF TRBV7-2 - TRBJ1-4 -
TGTGCCAGCAGTCCCCGGGACAGGACCACAGATACGCAGTATTTT CASSPRDRTTDTQYF TRBV27 TRBD1 TRBJ2-3 -
TGTGCCAGCAGTTTACGAGGGGGGGCCACCGGGGAGCTGTTTTTT CASSLRGGATGELFF TRBV28 - TRBJ2-2 once
TGTGCCAGCAGTTTTCCCAGGACCAACTATGGCTACACCTTC CASSFPRTNYGYTF TRBV28 - TRBJ1-2 -
TGTGCCAGCAGTGATGGTTCTGCATATACCTACGAGCAGTACTTC CASSDGSAYTYEQYF TRBV2 - TRBJ2-7 few
TGTGCCAGCAGTGGGACAGGGTTCACTGAAGCTTTCTTT CASSGTGFTEAFF TRBV6-2/TRBV6-3 TRBD1 TRBJ1-1 -
TGTGCCAGCAGCCGCGGACTAGCGGGGGTCACAGATACGCAGTATTTT CASSRGLAGVTDTQYF TRBV7-9 TRBD2 TRBJ2-3 -
TGTGCCAGCTCACCAATAGTAGTGAACAATGAGCAGTTCTTC CASSPIVVNNEQFF TRBV18 - TRBJ2-1 -
TGTGCCAGCAGCTCCCGGGACTGGGGTACCTACGAGCAGTACTTC CASSSRDWGTYEQYF TRBV11-2 - TRBJ2-7 many
TGTGCCAGCAGTTTGCGGGAGTACAATGAGCAGTTCTTC CASSLREYNEQFF TRBV28 TRBD2 TRBJ2-1 many
TGTGCCATCAGTGAGTCTAGGGGGACCACACTCAAGATAGCCAAAAACATTCAGTACTTC CAISESRGTTLKIAKNIQYF TRBV10-3 - TRBJ2-4 -
TGTGCCAGCAGCCCAGGGGGCAAAAACATTCAGTACTTC CASSPGGKNIQYF TRBV7-2 TRBD1 TRBJ2-4 many
TGCAGCGAGGGACAGGGTAATTCGCAGTATTTT CSEGQGNSQYF TRBV29-1 TRBD1 TRBJ2-3 once
TGCGCCAGCAGCCTAGAGGGTTCGCGACAAGAGACCCAGTACTTC CASSLEGSRQETQYF TRBV5-1 - TRBJ2-5 few
TGTGCCAGCAGTTTTAGCAGGGACACTGAAGCTTTCTTT CASSFSRDTEAFF TRBV12-3/TRBV12-4 - TRBJ1-1 few
TGTGCCAGCAGCCAAGAGGGGGTTGGGACGCAGTATTTT CASSQEGVGTQYF TRBV3-1 - TRBJ2-3 -
TGTGCCAACAATTCCGGGACAGGACCTTACGAGCAGTACTTC CANNSGTGPYEQYF TRBV28 TRBD1 TRBJ2-7 -
TGTGCCAGCAGTTTAATTGGACTAGCGGGAAACAATGAGCAGTTCTTC CASSLIGLAGNNEQFF TRBV27 TRBD2 TRBJ2-1 many
TGTGCCAGCAGTGACGTCCTAGCGGGAGGGGAAAATGAGCAGTTCTTC CASSDVLAGGENEQFF TRBV2 TRBD2 TRBJ2-1 -
TGCAGTGCTAGTTTGGCAGGGGTACGCACAGATACGCAGTATTTT CSASLAGVRTDTQYF TRBV20-1 - TRBJ2-3 few
TGTGCCAGCAGCTCCCCACGGACAGGGAACTGGAGCTCCTACGAGCAGTACTTC CASSSPRTGNWSSYEQYF TRBV7-2 TRBD1 TRBJ2-7 -
TGTGCCAGCAGCGTAGACCCAGCGGGAGGGGCCAAAAACATTCAGTACTTC CASSVDPAGGAKNIQYF TRBV9 TRBD2 TRBJ2-4 -
TGCAGTGCTAGAGATAGTGGAGGGGTGGGGCAGTTCTTC CSARDSGGVGQFF TRBV20-1 - TRBJ2-1 -
TGTGCCATCAGTGCCTCCCGGGACATCGCTAGCACAGATACGCGGTATTTT CAISASRDIASTDTRYF TRBV10-3 - TRBJ2-3 -